The 23 T cell receptor beta chains in this list originate from one sample, sequenced in a study of PD-1 blockade in classical Hodgkin lymphoma. The sample's time point: newly diagnosed, previously untreated cHL patient sample. Produced via immunoSEQ multiplex PCR; TCRdb's table is partial and in-frame only. The sample yields 15,000 to 20,000 clones, roughly nine tenths seen once. Input material: peripheral blood mononuclear cells (PBMCs). These receptors came from a human donor with classical Hodgkin lymphoma.

The chain employs TRBV25-1 and TRBJ1-1; no reliable D call. This CDR3 region has 12 residues. Trimming pared 7 bases from V and 2 bases from J, leaving 8 bases between. Germline CDR1 MGHDK, CDR2 SYGVNS. CDR3 bases: TGTGCCAGCATCAAGGGAAACACTGAAGCTTTCTTT. Translated, it gives CASIKGNTEAFF.

V gene TRBV5-1 combines with J gene TRBJ2-7; 10 bases are shared with TRBD1. V lost 4 bases, J lost 2 bases, and 6 bases stayed unmatched. The CDR3 contains 15 residues. CDR1 and CDR2 (germline): SGHRS, YFSETQ. The CDR3 DNA reads as TGCGCCAGCAGCCCGGGACAGGGGACTACCTACGAGCAGTACTTC. This encodes CASSPGQGTTYEQYF.

The chain uses TRBV5-1 and TRBJ2-7; 8 bases agree with TRBD1. The V gene's germline CDR1 is SGHRS and CDR2 YFSETQ. V trimming: 5 bases; J trimming: 0 bases; junction bases outside the gene matches: 4. The length of the CDR3 is 14 residues. Here the CDR3 reads CASSRTGSSYEQYF. The CDR3 DNA is TGCGCCAGCAGTAGGACAGGGAGCTCCTACGAGCAGTACTTC.

The chain carries TRBV7-7 and TRBJ2-2; D remains unclear. The V end was cut by 1 base, the J end by 0 bases, with 3 bases between. The CDR3 runs to 14 residues. In germline, CDR1 is SSHAT, CDR2 FNYEAQ (reference sequence). The DNA of the CDR3 is TGTGCCAGCAGCTTAGTGGCGAACACCGGGGAGCTGTTTTTT. It codes for CASSLVANTGELFF.

The V gene is TRBV10-3, the J gene TRBJ1-3; tentative D call: TRBD1 (6 bases). This CDR3 contains 15 residues. Looked up from germline, CDR1 is ENHRY and CDR2 is SYGVKD. V lost 8 bases, J lost 4 bases, and 18 bases lay in between. CDR3 residues: CAIAGDTRLGNTIYF. CDR3 nucleotide sequence: TGTGCCATCGCGGGGGACACCCGACTCGGAAACACCATATATTTT.

The chain has TRBV7-2 and TRBJ2-5; D is uncertain. This CDR3 has 12 amino acids. The V and J ends lost 5 bases and 2 bases respectively, with 6 bases between them. From germline, CDR1 is SGHTA and CDR2 FQGNSA. The CDR3 sequence is CASSRTQETQYF. The CDR3 region has the DNA TGTGCCAGCAGCAGAACACAAGAGACCCAGTACTTC.

The chain carries TRBV15 and TRBJ2-5, with 8 bases lining up with TRBD1. The CDR3 consists of 15 residues. CDR1 and CDR2 (germline): LNHNV, YYDKDF (reference sequence). V was clipped by 3 bases and J by 1 base; unmatched bases: 4. The CDR3 sequence: CATSRGQEIQETQYF. For the CDR3, the DNA is TGTGCCACCAGCAGGGGACAGGAGATCCAAGAGACCCAGTACTTC.

J is TRBJ1-1 and V is TRBV5-4; unclear D gene. V gave up 2 bases and J gave up 6 bases, with 11 bases separating them. CDR3 size: 13 residues. Germline V CDR1 and CDR2: SGHNT, YYREEE (reference sequence). The CDR3 region has the DNA TGTGCCAGCAGCTTAAATGTAAGGGCTGAAGCTTTCTTT. The encoded protein is CASSLNVRAEAFF. The variable domain in full, with the rest retrieved from reference TRBV5-4 and TRBJ1-1, is ETGVTQSPTHLIKTRGQQVTLRCSSQSGHNTVSWYQQALGQGPQFIFQYYREEENGRGNFPPRFSGLQFPNYSSELNVNALELDDSALYLCASSLNVRAEAFFGQGTRLTVV.

The rearrangement joins TRBV28 to TRBJ2-3; the match to TRBD2 covers 14 bases. The CDR3 is made up of 16 amino acids. J lost 11 bases, V lost 5 bases, and 12 bases had no gene match. Germline loops: CDR1 MDHEN, CDR2 SYDVKM. CDR3 nucleotide sequence: TGTGCCAGCAGTCTCAGACTAGCGGGAGGGGGATACAGGCAGTATTTT. Protein: CASSLRLAGGGYRQYF.

V is TRBV11-2 and J is TRBJ1-2; possibly TRBD1 for D (6 bases). Germline CDR1 and CDR2: SGHAT and FQNNGV. V lost 5 bases and J 4 bases, leaving 14 bases between the germline ends. The CDR3 extends over 14 amino acids. The DNA for the CDR3 is TGTGCCAGCAGCCTAGGGGGTGTATCCTATGGCTACACCTTC. Protein product: CASSLGGVSYGYTF. Looking up the rest from reference TRBV11-2 and TRBJ1-2 gives the full variable domain: EAGVAQSPRYKIIEKRQSVAFWCNPISGHATLYWYQQILGQGPKLLIQFQNNGVVDDSQLPKDRFSAERLKGVDSTLKIQPAKLEDSAVYLCASSLGGVSYGYTFGSGTRLTVV.

The chain carries TRBV19 and TRBJ1-4; 7 bases match TRBD1. This CDR3 is built from 14 residues. Germline assignment: CDR1 LNHDA and CDR2 SQIVND (reference sequence). Germline trimming cut 9 bases from V and 4 bases from J; bases unmatched to any gene: 8. This CDR3 is CASRTGPHNEKLFF. The CDR3 DNA reads TGTGCCAGCAGGACAGGACCACATAATGAAAAACTGTTTTTT.

In the case of this clone: Other DNA sequences of this sample code for an identical CDR3. The rearrangement uses TRBV9 and TRBJ2-2, with D tentatively TRBD2 (6 bases). Germline CDR1 SGDLS, CDR2 YYNGEE. The CDR3 is 18 amino acids. The V end lost 3 bases, the J end lost 0 bases, and 18 bases lay between the germline ends. The CDR3 DNA reads TGTGCCAGCAGCGGGCGCGGTGGGGGGTCCACGAACACCGGGGAGCTGTTTTTT. As protein: CASSGRGGGSTNTGELFF.

V and J are TRBV6-1 and TRBJ2-7, with 8 bases that match TRBD2. Trimming took 2 bases from V and 8 from J; bases not matched to a gene: 2. The CDR3 consists of 12 residues. Per germline, CDR1 MNHNS and CDR2 SASEGT. DNA of the CDR3: TGTGCCAGCAGTGAACAGCGGGAGCAGCAGTACTTC. It specifies CASSEQREQQYF.

The genes are TRBV30 and TRBJ1-1; D ambiguous. The CDR3 has 11 residues. With 2 bases removed from V and 10 bases from J, the gap between germline ends came to 11 bases. Per germline, CDR1 GTSNPN and CDR2 SVGIG (reference sequence). The CDR3, as DNA: TGTGCCTGGAGTCCCTTGGATGTAGCTTTCTTT. Its protein product is CAWSPLDVAFF.

The chain couples TRBV19 to TRBJ1-1; possible D gene TRBD1, 6 bases. V gave up 6 bases and J gave up 0 bases, with 17 bases separating them. The V gene's germline CDR1 is LNHDA and CDR2 SQIVND (reference sequence). There are 16 residues in the CDR3. The CDR3, as DNA: TGTGCCAGTAGCCACAAATCGGGGGGCTTGAACACTGAAGCTTTCTTT. It encodes CASSHKSGGLNTEAFF.

CDR3 DNA sequence: TGTGCCACTGAGGGGTTCCCCCTCGGCTACACCTTC. Protein product: CATEGFPLGYTF. V and J are TRBV28 and TRBJ1-2; D may be TRBD1 (5 bases). The ends were cut back, 10 bases at V and 8 bases at J, with 17 bases in the middle. CDR1 and CDR2 from the germline V gene are MDHEN and SYDVKM. The CDR3 spans 12 residues.

V is TRBV4-3 and J is TRBJ2-2; 7 nucleotides line up with TRBD2. This CDR3 is 16 amino acids long. Trimming at V came to 0 bases and at J to 5 bases, leaving 6 bases not matched to a gene. Germline V lookup: CDR1 LGHNA, CDR2 YSLEER. The chain's CDR3 is CASSQDPGGETGELFF. DNA for the CDR3: TGCGCCAGCAGCCAAGATCCGGGAGGAGAGACCGGGGAGCTGTTTTTT.

The genes are TRBV28 and TRBJ1-1; no clear D gene. From germline, CDR1 is MDHEN and CDR2 SYDVKM. Trimming stripped 8 bases from V and 3 bases from J, with 10 bases between. The CDR3 extends over 12 amino acids. The CDR3 here is CASDGRYTEAFF. The CDR3 region has the DNA TGTGCCAGCGACGGGAGATACACTGAAGCTTTCTTT.

In its sample, this clone was seen a few times. The chain is built from TRBV18 and TRBJ1-5; D unresolved. Germline loops: CDR1 KGHSH, CDR2 LQKENI. There are 15 residues in the CDR3. Trimming took 0 bases from V and 4 from J, leaving 10 bases between them. Here the CDR3 reads CASSPPGLGNQPQHF. The CDR3 DNA reads as TGTGCCAGCTCACCACCCGGGTTGGGGAATCAGCCCCAGCATTTT.

The chain carries TRBV7-2 and TRBJ2-2, with D tentatively TRBD1 (6 bases). The CDR3 consists of 15 residues. From germline, CDR1 is SGHTA and CDR2 FQGNSA. Trimming shortened V by 2 bases and J by 4 bases, and 11 bases separated the two germline ends. The DNA for the CDR3 is TGTGCCAGCAGCTTAATCAGGGGAAGCACCGGGGAGCTGTTTTTT. Protein product: CASSLIRGSTGELFF.

The rearrangement links TRBV4-2 to TRBJ2-1; perhaps TRBD2 as D (6 bases). The V and J ends lost 4 bases and 4 bases respectively, with 14 bases between them. CDR3 length equals 15 residues. Germline CDR1 is LGHNA and CDR2 is YNFKEQ. In DNA form, the CDR3 reads TGTGCCAGCAGCCCCGCCAGCGGGTCATACAATGAGCAGTTCTTC. Protein product: CASSPASGSYNEQFF.

This chain joins TRBV7-2 and TRBJ2-7; D is ambiguous. The CDR3 totals 14 residues. The germline V gene encodes CDR1 SGHTA and CDR2 FQGNSA. V was pared by 4 bases and J by 6 bases, with 16 bases between. CDR3 amino acids: CASSSDSYNSEQYF. CDR3 nucleotides: TGTGCCAGCAGCTCCGACTCGTACAACTCCGAGCAGTACTTC. Combining the CDR3 with reference TRBV7-2 and TRBJ2-7 gives the whole variable domain GAGVSQSPSNKVTEKGKDVELRCDPISGHTALYWYRQSLGQGLEFLIYFQGNSAPDKSGLPSDRFSAERTGGSVSTLTIQRTQQEDSAVYLCASSSDSYNSEQYFGPGTRLTVT.

In this sample, this clone is medium-sized (0.01 to 0.1%). The chain is built from TRBV19 and TRBJ2-3, with TRBD1 identical over 7 bases. Germline CDR1 LNHDA, CDR2 SQIVND (reference sequence). Trimming cost V 7 bases and J 1 base; bases outside gene matches: 5. The CDR3 sequence is 14 residues long. CDR3: CASTTGQGTDTQYF. The CDR3 DNA sequence: TGTGCCAGTACCACCGGACAGGGCACAGATACGCAGTATTTT.